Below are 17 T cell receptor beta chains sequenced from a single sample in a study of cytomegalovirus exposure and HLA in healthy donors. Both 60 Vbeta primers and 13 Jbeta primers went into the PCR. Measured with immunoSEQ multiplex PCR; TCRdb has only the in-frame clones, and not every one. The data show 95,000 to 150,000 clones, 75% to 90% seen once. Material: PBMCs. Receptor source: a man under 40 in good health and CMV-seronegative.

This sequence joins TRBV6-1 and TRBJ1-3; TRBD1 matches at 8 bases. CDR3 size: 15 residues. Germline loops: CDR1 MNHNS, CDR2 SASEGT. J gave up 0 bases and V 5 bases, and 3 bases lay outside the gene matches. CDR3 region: CASSQDRGSGNTIYF. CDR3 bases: TGTGCCAGCAGTCAAGACAGGGGCTCTGGAAACACCATATATTTT.

CDR3 sequence reads: CASRQSGGRTPGETQYF. Written as DNA, the CDR3 is TGTGCCAGCAGACAGAGCGGGGGCCGAACCCCCGGAGAGACCCAGTACTTC. J is TRBJ2-5 and V is TRBV7-6; 8 bases are shared with TRBD2. CDR1 is SGHVS, CDR2 FNYEAQ, per germline. Germline trimming cut 6 bases from V and 4 bases from J; bases unmatched to any gene: 16. This CDR3 has 17 residues.

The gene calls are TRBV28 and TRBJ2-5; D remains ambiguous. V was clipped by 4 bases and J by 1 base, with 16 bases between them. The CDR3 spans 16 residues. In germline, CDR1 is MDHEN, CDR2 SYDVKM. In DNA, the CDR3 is TGTGCCAGCAGTTCCCACCGCCAAACACCCCAAGAGACCCAGTACTTC. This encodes CASSSHRQTPQETQYF.

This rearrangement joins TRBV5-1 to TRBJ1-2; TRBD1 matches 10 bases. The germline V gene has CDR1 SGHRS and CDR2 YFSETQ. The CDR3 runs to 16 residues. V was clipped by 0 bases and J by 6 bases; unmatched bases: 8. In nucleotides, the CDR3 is TGCGCCAGCAGCTTGGCCGGGACAGGGGTGCCCGATGGCTACACCTTC. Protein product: CASSLAGTGVPDGYTF.

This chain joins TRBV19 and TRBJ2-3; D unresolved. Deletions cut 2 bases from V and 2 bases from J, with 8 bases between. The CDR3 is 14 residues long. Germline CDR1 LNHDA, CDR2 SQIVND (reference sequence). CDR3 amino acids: CASSIYQDTDTQYF. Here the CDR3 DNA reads TGTGCCAGTAGTATATATCAGGACACAGATACGCAGTATTTT.

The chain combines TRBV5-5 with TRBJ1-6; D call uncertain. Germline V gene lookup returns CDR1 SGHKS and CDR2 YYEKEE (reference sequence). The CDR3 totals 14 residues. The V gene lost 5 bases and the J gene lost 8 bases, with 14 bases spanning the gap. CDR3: CASSLGRDYSPLHF. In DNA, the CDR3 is TGTGCCAGCAGTCTTGGGAGAGACTATTCACCCCTCCACTTT.

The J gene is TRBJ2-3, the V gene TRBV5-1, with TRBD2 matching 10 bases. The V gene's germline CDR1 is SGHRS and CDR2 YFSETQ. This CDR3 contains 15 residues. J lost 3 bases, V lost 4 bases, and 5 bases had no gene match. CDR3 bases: TGCGCCAGCAGCCCCCTAGCGGGGGATACAGATACGCAGTATTTT. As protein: CASSPLAGDTDTQYF.

The CDR3 here is CASSLLQRGRDYGYTF. The CDR3 coding sequence is TGTGCCAGCAGCTTATTACAACGAGGCAGGGACTATGGCTACACCTTC. V and J are TRBV7-9 and TRBJ1-2; weak D call: TRBD1 (5 bases). This CDR3 is 16 amino acids long. In germline, CDR1 is SEHNR, CDR2 FQNEAQ (reference sequence). V gave up 2 bases and J gave up 3 bases, with 16 bases separating them.

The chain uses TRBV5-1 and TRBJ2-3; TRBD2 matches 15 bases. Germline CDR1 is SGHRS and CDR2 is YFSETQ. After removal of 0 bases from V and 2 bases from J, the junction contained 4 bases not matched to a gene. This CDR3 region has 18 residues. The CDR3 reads CASSLGGLAGGTTDTQYF. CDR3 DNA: TGCGCCAGCAGCTTGGGTGGACTAGCGGGGGGGACCACAGATACGCAGTATTTT.

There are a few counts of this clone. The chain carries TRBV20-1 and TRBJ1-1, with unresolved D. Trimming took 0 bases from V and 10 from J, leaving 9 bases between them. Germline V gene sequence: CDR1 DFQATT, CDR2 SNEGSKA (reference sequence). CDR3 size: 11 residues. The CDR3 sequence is CSARDYPGAFF. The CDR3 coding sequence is TGCAGTGCTAGAGATTATCCCGGAGCTTTCTTT.

The chain's CDR3 is CASRGPGWGHVVNNEQFF. DNA for the CDR3: TGTGCCAGCAGAGGCCCTGGGTGGGGACACGTCGTAAACAATGAGCAGTTCTTC. V is TRBV27 and J is TRBJ2-1; tentatively, D is TRBD1 (6 bases). There are 18 residues in the CDR3. The V gene's germline CDR1 is MNHEY and CDR2 SMNVEV (reference sequence). V dropped 6 bases and J dropped 5 bases, with 26 bases sitting between them.

The CDR3 here is CASSPLRGTRKETQYF. In DNA, the CDR3 is TGTGCCAGCTCACCACTTAGAGGGACTAGAAAAGAGACCCAGTACTTC. The V gene is TRBV18, the J gene TRBJ2-5, with 8 bases matching TRBD2. Trimming at V came to 1 base and at J to 3 bases, leaving 7 bases not matched to a gene. The germline V gene encodes CDR1 KGHSH and CDR2 LQKENI. The CDR3 has 16 residues.

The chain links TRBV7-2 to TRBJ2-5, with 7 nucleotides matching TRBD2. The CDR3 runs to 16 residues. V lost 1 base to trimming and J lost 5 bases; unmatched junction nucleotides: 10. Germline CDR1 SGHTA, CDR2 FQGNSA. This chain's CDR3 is CASSLGQSGVRETQYF. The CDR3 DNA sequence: TGTGCCAGCAGCTTAGGTCAAAGCGGGGTCCGGGAGACCCAGTACTTC.

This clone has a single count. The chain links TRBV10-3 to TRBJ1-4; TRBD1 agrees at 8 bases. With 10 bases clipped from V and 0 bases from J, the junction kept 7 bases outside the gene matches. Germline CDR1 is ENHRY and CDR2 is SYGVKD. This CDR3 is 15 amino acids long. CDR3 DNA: TGTGCCACCCGGGACAGGCTTGCAACTAATGAAAAACTGTTTTTT. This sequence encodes CATRDRLATNEKLFF.

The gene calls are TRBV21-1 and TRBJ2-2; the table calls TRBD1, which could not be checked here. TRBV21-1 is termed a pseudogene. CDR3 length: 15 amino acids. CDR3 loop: CASSSYRDSTGELFF. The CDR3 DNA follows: TGTGCCAGCAGCAGTTACCGGGACAGCACCGGGGAGCTGTTTTTT.

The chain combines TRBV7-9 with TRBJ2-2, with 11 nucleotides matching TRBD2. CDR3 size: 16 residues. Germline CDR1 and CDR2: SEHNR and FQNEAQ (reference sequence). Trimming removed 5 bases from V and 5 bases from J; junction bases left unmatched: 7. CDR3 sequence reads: CASSEGLAGLTGELFF. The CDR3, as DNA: TGTGCCAGCAGCGAAGGACTAGCGGGCCTAACCGGGGAGCTGTTTTTT.

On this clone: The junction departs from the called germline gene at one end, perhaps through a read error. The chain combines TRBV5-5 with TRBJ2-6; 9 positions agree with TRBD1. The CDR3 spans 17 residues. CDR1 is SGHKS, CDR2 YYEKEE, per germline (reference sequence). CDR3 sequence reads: CASSTGQGSSGANGLTF. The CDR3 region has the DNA TGTGCCAGCAGCACGGGACAGGGCAGCTCTGGGGCCAACGGCCTGACTTTC.